This T cell receptor (beta chain) was captured in a study of T cells after yellow fever vaccination (dated by TCRdb to between 2017 and 2020). Background for the entire study: The SMART-Seq v4 Ultra Low Input RNA kit was used to prepare libraries from fractions with low cell numbers. To track T-cell clones before and after primary and booster YFV17D yellow fever vaccination, bulk TCR alpha and beta repertoires were sequenced longitudinally. Two healthy male donors, one aged 18 to 30 and one aged 30 to 39 years, were included in the cohort. Blood samples were taken at several timepoints before and after primary and secondary immunization, and bulk PBMC replicates and cell subsets were isolated.

The research as a whole found: The secondary T-cell response was found to be weaker but faster than the primary response, with a peak reached on day 5 rather than on day 15. Computational filtering was needed because FACS-sorted repertoires could contain abundant contaminating clonotypes from the bulk population. A small fraction of clonotypes showed up in both the CD4 and CD8 compartments, probably as a result of convergent recombination. The study included only two donors, which limits how far the findings can be generalized. Most clones expanded after primary vaccination were re-detected after the booster (just under 97% of CD4 and more than 70% of CD8), suggesting broad memory maintenance.

TCR cDNA was synthesized by 5'RACE template switching, through which a universal primer site and unique molecular identifiers were introduced. Priming for cDNA synthesis came from both the TCR alpha and TCR beta constant segments. Library amplification involved two PCR steps, and the second step added sample barcodes and sequencing adapters. Sequencing of the libraries was done on either Illumina HiSeq 2500 (2x100 bp) or NovaSeq (2x150 bp). The study's processing was this. MIGEC handled demultiplexing of reads and collapsing into UMI consensus sequences, while MiXCR performed V(D)J alignment. Vaccine-responding clonotypes were defined with edgeR using replicate PBMC samples, requiring FDR below 0.01 and a log2 fold change above 5 up to day 15. CD4 or CD8 identity was assigned to each bulk clonotype according to whether the clonotype was present at higher abundance in the sequenced CD4 repertoire or the sequenced CD8 repertoire. Clonotypes enriched at least 10-fold in dextramer-positive over dextramer-negative fractions were defined as NS4B-specific, and CD4-biased clonotypes were excluded. The public reads were quality trimmed at Q25 with fastp and then assembled into clones with MiXCR by TCRdb, keeping productive beta chains. Under each unique CDR3 protein, matching rows form one entry showing the most common genes and DNA. TCRdb, rather than the study authors, made the V and J calls. The sample table holds about 85,000 distinct CDR3 sequences, of which less than 15% were seen once. The ten largest make up around 24% of the sample.

From cysteine to phenylalanine, the CDR3 is 14 amino acids long. Only the CDR3 DNA stays, 42 bases, in frame from base 1. The germline V gene specifies LGHNA as CDR1 and YSLEER as CDR2. Deletion took 0 bases off V and 5 bases off J, with a span of 8 bases between the germline ends. Per the publication, the treatment or condition label means: live attenuated yellow fever vaccine strain. PBMCs were isolated from peripheral blood using a standard Ficoll-Paque protocol. Epitope-specific CD8 T cells were sorted with a dextramer loaded with the yellow fever NS4B epitope peptide, together with anti-CD3 and anti-CD8 staining. TriZol was used to extract RNA from bulk PBMCs, from CD4 and CD8 fractions, and from dextramer-positive and dextramer-negative fractions. As regards this clonotype: Per-base quality was not reported, and no clone a single base away is much larger than it.

The sequence joins TRBV4-3 to TRBJ1-3; TRBD1 is a weak D gene call, 5 bases matching. Sample: CD8+ T cells not binding an NS4B(214-222) dextramer, sorted from PBMCs, taken less than 25 days after the first yellow fever vaccination. This specimen's cell subset or site label, interpreted: NS4B epitope dextramer-negative CD8 T cells. This TCR came from a man between 18 and 35 years old who received the YFV17D yellow fever vaccine. The DNA sequence is as follows: TGCGCCAGCAGCCAAGAGACAGTAAGAAACACCATATATTTT. Its coded protein is CASSQETVRNTIYF.